These 22 T cell receptor beta chains share one sample of origin, sequenced in a study of regulatory T cells in long-lasting Graves disease. As for time point: persistent/refractory GD, antithyroid drugs over 5 years with positive TRAb. Making the TCR library involved RNA that had been extracted from PBMCs. Library construction for TCR beta used iRepertoire HTBI primers and Arm-PCR of CDR3 regions. TCRdb re-analysed the multiplex PCR reads in MiXCR, keeping a single row per CDR3 protein. The repertoire has approximately 400,000 distinct CDR3 sequences, 20% to 30% of them found once; the top ten carry about a quarter. Sequencing used peripheral blood mononuclear cells (PBMCs), obtained when the disease was refractory, from a patient treated with antithyroid drugs. Receptors originate from a female donor with Graves disease.

The J gene is TRBJ1-4, the V gene TRBV27; D unclear. V was pared by 3 bases and J by 7 bases, with 18 bases between. The CDR3 loop spans 16 amino acids. From germline, CDR1 is MNHEY and CDR2 SMNVEV (reference sequence). The CDR3 loop reads CASSFGSSRRREKLFF. The CDR3 DNA follows: TGTGCCAGCAGTTTTGGGTCTTCGCGAAGACGTGAAAAACTGTTTTTT.

This chain joins TRBV2 and TRBJ1-1; D not certain. The CDR3 totals 12 residues. CDR1 SNHLY and CDR2 FYNNEI come from the germline V gene. Trimming left V 6 bases short and J 1 base short, with 6 bases between. The CDR3 DNA reads TGTGCCAGCAGACAGTCGAACACTGAAGCTTTCTTT. It specifies CASRQSNTEAFF.

With respect to this clonotype: A read error may be the cause here, since a much bigger clone is one base away. A read error is likely, as this CDR3 ends without the conserved phenylalanine or tryptophan. The chain is built from TRBV28 and TRBJ2-3; D is unresolved. CDR1 is MDHEN, CDR2 SYDVKM, per germline. This CDR3 contains 15 residues. The V gene lost 3 bases and the J gene lost 3 bases, with 13 bases spanning the gap. The DNA of the CDR3 is TGTGCCAGCAGTTTGTGGGTGGGCTTTACAGATACGCAGTATTCT. It translates to CASSLWVGFTDTQYS.

The CDR3 loop reads CATRHSGGETQYF. In DNA, the CDR3 is TGTGCCACCAGGCACTCTGGGGGAGAGACCCAGTACTTC. This chain uses TRBV15 with TRBJ2-5; either TRBD1 or TRBD2 may supply D (5 bases each). Germline V gene data show CDR1 as LNHNV and CDR2 as YYDKDF (reference sequence). V lost 6 bases to trimming and J lost 4 bases, with 12 bases between them. The CDR3 is made up of 13 amino acids.

Note on this clonotype: As the CDR3 is not closed by the conserved phenylalanine or tryptophan, this likely results from a read error. The chain carries TRBV10-3 and TRBJ1-5; D is unclear. This CDR3 contains 14 residues. V shed 3 bases and J shed 3 bases, with 9 bases lying between them. Per the germline V gene, CDR1 is ENHRY and CDR2 is SYGVKD. CDR3 residues: CAISDGISNQPQHL. CDR3 coding DNA: TGTGCCATCAGTGATGGGATTTCCAATCAGCCCCAGCATCTT.

About this clonotype: A junction boundary mismatches the germline segment, possibly from a read error. V and J are TRBV2 and TRBJ2-6, with a tentative D call TRBD1 (6 bases). The CDR3 length is 13 residues. Germline values: CDR1 SNHLY, CDR2 FYNNEI. The CDR3: CVSRIRGANVLTF. The CDR3 coding sequence is TGTGTCAGCAGAATCAGGGGCGCCAACGTCCTGACTTTC.

V gene TRBV20-1 combines with J gene TRBJ2-1; D is undetermined. The germline CDR1 and CDR2 sequences are DFQATT and SNEGSKA (reference sequence). Trimming took 6 bases from V and 0 from J, leaving 12 bases between them. The CDR3 is 14 amino acids. The CDR3 nucleotides read TGCAGTGCAGAGACGGTAAGCTCCTACAATGAGCAGTTCTTC. Its protein is CSAETVSSYNEQFF.

With regard to this clonotype: A junction boundary mismatches the germline segment, possibly from a read error. The rearrangement joins TRBV20-1 to TRBJ2-5, with TRBD2 matching 8 bases. Per the germline V gene, CDR1 is DFQATT and CDR2 is SNEGSKA (reference sequence). There are 16 residues in the CDR3. CDR3 coding DNA: TGCAGTGCTAGAGCTCCTAGCGGGCCGTACCAAGAGACCCAGCACTTC. As protein: CSARAPSGPYQETQHF.

This clonotype was detected only a few times. The chain carries TRBV7-8 and TRBJ2-2; 16 nucleotides match TRBD2. V dropped 7 bases and J dropped 3; count of bases not matched to a gene: 8. This CDR3 has 18 residues. Germline V gives CDR1 SGHVS, CDR2 FQNEAQ. Written as DNA, the CDR3 is TGTGCCAGCACCAAGGGACTAGCGGGAGGGCCGGACACCGGGGAGCTGTTTTTT. Its protein is CASTKGLAGGPDTGELFF.

This clonotype was observed a few times. This chain uses TRBV6-1 with TRBJ1-2; 9 bases match TRBD1. Germline values: CDR1 MNHNS, CDR2 SASEGT. With 6 bases clipped from V and 8 bases from J, the junction kept 10 bases outside the gene matches. The CDR3 covers 14 residues. CDR3 sequence (DNA): TGTGCCAGCAGCCCCGGGACAGGGTCGCCCGGCTACACCTTC. Its translation: CASSPGTGSPGYTF.

Notes on this clonotype: One end of the junction is discordant with germline, which a read error may explain. The CDR3 DNA sequence: TGTGCCAGCAGTTACTCGTATCTTGGGACAGGAACCGGGACAGGCTCCTACGAGCAGTACTTC. This sequence encodes CASSYSYLGTGTGTGSYEQYF. The V gene is TRBV6-4, the J gene TRBJ2-7, with 8 bases matching TRBD1. CDR3 length: 21 amino acids. In germline, CDR1 is MRHNA, CDR2 SNTAGT.

V usage is TRBV19 and J usage is TRBJ1-4; no clear D gene. Germline V gene data show CDR1 as LNHDA and CDR2 as SQIVND (reference sequence). This CDR3 spans 15 amino acids. Trimming removed 4 bases at V and 3 bases at J, with 12 bases between. The CDR3 bases are TGTGCCAGTAGTACCACGAAGGGAGCTAATGAAAAACTGTTTTTT. This sequence encodes CASSTTKGANEKLFF.

This clonotype was detected many times. The chain carries TRBV30 and TRBJ1-4, with 7 bases that match TRBD1. Germline loops: CDR1 GTSNPN, CDR2 SVGIG (reference sequence). The CDR3 sequence is 11 residues long. J gave up 6 bases and V 8 bases, and 3 bases lay outside the gene matches. In DNA form, the CDR3 reads TGTGCCGGGACAGAGGATGAAAAACTGTTTTTT. It translates to CAGTEDEKLFF.

The rearrangement links TRBV7-2 to TRBJ2-2; 12 bases align to TRBD2. Germline CDR1 and CDR2: SGHTA and FQGNSA. The CDR3 is 18 amino acids. The trim removed 3 bases at V and 5 bases at J, leaving 10 bases unmatched. The CDR3 nucleotides are TGTGCCAGCAGCTTTTCGACTAGCGGGAGACGGTTTACCGGGGAGCTGTTTTTT. Its protein is CASSFSTSGRRFTGELFF.

This clonotype was picked up many times. Here the CDR3 reads CASSLAGSGQPQHF. CDR3 in DNA: TGTGCCAGCAGCTTAGCCGGTTCCGGCCAGCCCCAGCATTTT. J is TRBJ1-5 and V is TRBV7-2; D remains unclear. The germline V gene encodes CDR1 SGHTA and CDR2 FQGNSA. Trimming pared 0 bases from V and 7 bases from J, leaving 10 bases between. The CDR3 contains 14 residues.

The V and J genes are TRBV7-2 and TRBJ2-5; no clear D. V was cut by 1 base and J by 0 bases, with 6 bases left in between. The CDR3 length is 14 residues. Germline V gives CDR1 SGHTA, CDR2 FQGNSA. DNA for the CDR3: TGTGCCAGCAGCTTAGGAAGGGACCAAGAGACCCAGTACTTC. This encodes CASSLGRDQETQYF.

This clonotype occurred a few times. CDR3 nucleotide sequence: TGTGCCAGCAGCCGCACCGGGACAGGGAGGCCCGACGAGCAGTACTTC. This translates into CASSRTGTGRPDEQYF. This chain links TRBV5-6 with TRBJ2-7; 9 bases agree with TRBD1. In germline, CDR1 is SGHDT, CDR2 YYEEEE. The CDR3 has 16 residues. J lost 5 bases, V lost 4 bases, and 13 bases had no gene match. Based on the CDR3 plus reference TRBV5-6 and TRBJ2-7, the full variable domain is DAGVTQSPTHLIKTRGQQVTLRCSPKSGHDTVSWYQQALGQGPQFIFQYYEEEERQRGNFPDRFSGHQFPNYSSELNVNALLLGDSALYLCASSRTGTGRPDEQYFGPGTRLTVT.

This clonotype was observed a handful of times. This chain uses TRBV11-2 with TRBJ2-7, with D possibly being TRBD2 (5 bases). Looked up from germline, CDR1 is SGHAT and CDR2 is FQNNGV. This CDR3 has 12 amino acids. V lost 4 bases, J lost 4 bases, and 8 bases lay in between. The CDR3 loop is CASSWERYEQYF. For the CDR3, the DNA is TGTGCCAGCAGCTGGGAGCGTTACGAGCAGTACTTC.

The V call is TRBV10-3, the J call TRBJ1-5; possible D gene TRBD1, 6 bases. Germline CDR1 is ENHRY and CDR2 is SYGVKD. V lost 7 bases, J lost 4 bases, and 23 bases lay in between. The CDR3 is made up of 17 amino acids. The CDR3 DNA follows: TGTGCCATCAATCCCAACCAACTAAAGGGGGGAAATCAGCCCCAGCATTTT. Translation: CAINPNQLKGGNQPQHF.

This clonotype has just a few counts. This rearrangement joins TRBV20-1 to TRBJ2-5, with 12 bases that match TRBD1. Trimming cost V 6 bases and J 4 bases; bases outside gene matches: 6. Germline-derived CDR1 and CDR2 are DFQATT and SNEGSKA (reference sequence). CDR3 length equals 14 residues. This chain's CDR3 is CSAVGTGGLETQYF. For the CDR3, the DNA is TGCAGTGCCGTCGGGACAGGGGGCCTAGAGACCCAGTACTTC.

This clonotype was observed a handful of times. The chain combines TRBV6-6 with TRBJ1-6; the D is unclear. The CDR3 is made up of 15 amino acids. Per the germline V gene, CDR1 is MNHNY and CDR2 is SVGAGI (reference sequence). The ends were cut back, 0 bases at V and 7 bases at J, with 10 bases in the middle. The chain's CDR3 is CASSYSAGRNSPLHF. The CDR3 DNA follows: TGTGCCAGCAGTTACTCGGCCGGCCGGAATTCACCCCTCCACTTT.

Points on this clonotype: The junction shows a germline mismatch at one end, possibly a read error. The chain has TRBV7-9 and TRBJ2-7; D uncertain. From germline, CDR1 is SEHNR and CDR2 FQNEAQ (reference sequence). This CDR3 contains 13 residues. The CDR3 loop reads CASTTDPGLEEYF. The CDR3 coding sequence is TGTGCCAGCACAACAGACCCGGGCCTCGAGGAGTACTTC.